A selection of T cell receptor beta chains follows, all from one sample in a study of blood T cell repertoires in COVID-19. Libraries were prepared by immunoSEQ multiplex PCR; TCRdb keeps only in-frame clonotypes and omits some of them. This table has about 280,000 clones, 89% appearing once. Material for sequencing was peripheral blood. The receptors shown here come from a woman aged 25 to 39 with COVID-19, enrolled during active disease. Both conserved end residues are part of each CDR3. D genes are given only for firm matches. Size is stated for part of the rows, as once, few or many counts, or as a class when the clone is expanded.

TRBD1,TRBJ2-6,TRBV5-8,NA,TGTGCCAGCAGCCCGACAGGGGTTTGGAATTCTGGGGCCAACGTCCTGACTTTC,CASSPTGVWNSGANVLTF
TRBD1,TRBJ2-7,TRBV27,NA,TGTGCCAGCAGTCCAGACCTGACAGGGTTCGGGTACGAGCAGTACTTC,CASSPDLTGFGYEQYF
TRBD1,TRBJ1-2,TRBV2,NA,TGTGCCAGCAGCGTAGGGACAGGGAAACTTGTTGGCTACACCTTC,CASSVGTGKLVGYTF
NA,TRBJ1-3,TRBV19,NA,TGTGCCAGTAGTCAGGGACACCCGAACTCTGGAAACACCATATATTTT,CASSQGHPNSGNTIYF
NA,TRBJ2-2,TRBV5-6,NA,TGTGCCAGCAGCGCACTCCTCAGGGGCGCGTACACCGGGGAGCTGTTTTTT,CASSALLRGAYTGELFF
NA,TRBJ1-1,TRBV9,few,TGTGCCAGCAGCGTAGAACAGGGCGGCACTGAAGCTTTCTTT,CASSVEQGGTEAFF
TRBD1,TRBJ1-6,TRBV5-1,NA,TGCGCCAGCAGCTTGGCAGGGGGGAATTCACCCCTCCACTTT,CASSLAGGNSPLHF
TRBD1,TRBJ2-7,TRBV19,NA,TGTGCCAGTAGTACCTCTCGCGGGACAGGGGGTTTCAACGAGCAGTACTTC,CASSTSRGTGGFNEQYF
TRBD2,TRBJ2-5,TRBV7-2,NA,TGTGCCAGCAGCCCACAGACTAGCGGGGGGCCTTACCAAGAGACCCAGTACTTC,CASSPQTSGGPYQETQYF
NA,TRBJ2-1,TRBV27,NA,TGTGCCAGCAGTTTGGCTGGTTCCTACAATGAGCAGTTCTTC,CASSLAGSYNEQFF
TRBD1,TRBJ1-1,TRBV3-1/TRBV3-2,NA,TGTGCCAGCAGCCACCAGGGGGAAGGGTCTGAAGCTTTCTTT,CASSHQGEGSEAFF
TRBD1,TRBJ1-1,TRBV27,once,TGTGCCAGCAGTCCCGGGACAGGGGGGAACACTGAAGCTTTCTTT,CASSPGTGGNTEAFF
TRBD2,TRBJ2-2,TRBV19,many,TGTGCCAGTAGTATCGGGGGGGATGACACCGGGGAGCTGTTTTTT,CASSIGGDDTGELFF
NA,TRBJ1-1,TRBV7-2,NA,TGTGCCAGCAGCGCACAGGTATCTGAAGCTTTCTTT,CASSAQVSEAFF
TRBD1,TRBJ1-2,TRBV5-1,NA,TGCGCCAGCAGCTCCCCGGACAGGAACTATGGCTACACCTTC,CASSSPDRNYGYTF
TRBD1,TRBJ2-1,TRBV11-2,NA,TGTGCCAGCAGCCCCTCACCGACAGGGAGCTCCTACAATGAGCAGTTCTTC,CASSPSPTGSSYNEQFF
NA,TRBJ1-5,TRBV28,NA,TGTGCCAGCAGTTTATCTATAGGGGTGGGTCAGCCCCAGCATTTT,CASSLSIGVGQPQHF
TRBD1,TRBJ2-2,TRBV19,NA,TGTGCCAGTAGTATAACAGGGGGGTCCGGGGAGCTGTTTTTT,CASSITGGSGELFF
NA,TRBJ2-7,TRBV6-2/TRBV6-3,NA,TGTGCCAGCAGTTATGGACTAACTACAGCCTACGAGCAGTACTTC,CASSYGLTTAYEQYF
NA,TRBJ1-2,TRBV2,NA,TGTGCCAGCAGACAGGGCACCGGAGGCTACACCTTC,CASRQGTGGYTF
TRBD1,TRBJ1-4,TRBV7-9,few,TGTGCCAGCAGCTTAGGACAGGGGCTGGTTGAAAAACTGTTTTTT,CASSLGQGLVEKLFF
NA,TRBJ1-1,TRBV9,NA,TGTGCCAGCAGCCCAAGGGGTTCCCAAATGGACACTGAAGCTTTCTTT,CASSPRGSQMDTEAFF
TRBD2,TRBJ2-3,TRBV28,NA,TGTGCCAGCAGTTTCCTGCCGGGTCGCCCGACTAGCGGGGGAGCAGATACGCAGTATTTT,CASSFLPGRPTSGGADTQYF
NA,TRBJ1-5,TRBV6-5,NA,TGTGCCAGCAGTCCCCGCGTCGGGAGGTCACAGCCCCAGCATTTT,CASSPRVGRSQPQHF
NA,TRBJ1-3,TRBV5-5,NA,TGTGCCAGCAGCTTGACCGACAGCTCTGGAAACACCATATATTTT,CASSLTDSSGNTIYF
TRBD1,TRBJ2-7,TRBV4-1,NA,TGCGCCAGCAGCCTACGGGACAGGGCCTACGAGCAGTACTTC,CASSLRDRAYEQYF
NA,TRBJ1-1,TRBV19,NA,TGTGCCAGTAGTACCTGGAGGAACACTGAAGCTTTCTTT,CASSTWRNTEAFF
TRBD2,TRBJ2-5,TRBV7-2,NA,TGTGCCAGCAGTGGACTAGCGGGGACTTTAGGGACCCAGTACTTC,CASSGLAGTLGTQYF
NA,TRBJ2-4,TRBV3-1/TRBV3-2,NA,TGTGCCAGCAGTCAGGACACAAACATTCAGTACTTC,CASSQDTNIQYF
NA,TRBJ2-1,TRBV19,NA,TGTGCCAGTAGTGTGGGCGCGGGGAGTGCACCCAATGAGCAGTTCTTC,CASSVGAGSAPNEQFF
NA,TRBJ1-5,TRBV12-2,NA,TGTGCAAGTCGCTACACAGGGGCGATGAATCAGCCCCAGCATTTT,CASRYTGAMNQPQHF
NA,TRBJ1-1,TRBV7-2,many,TGTGCCAGCAGCCCTCCGATGCGCACTGAAGCTTTCTTT,CASSPPMRTEAFF
NA,TRBJ1-6,TRBV12-3/TRBV12-4,NA,TGTGCCAGCGCGGTGCAACCTAATTCACCCCTCCACTTT,CASAVQPNSPLHF
NA,TRBJ2-4,TRBV12-2,NA,TGTGCAAGTCGCTATGGACTAGCGGGGCCATTAGCCAAAAACATTCAGTACTTC,CASRYGLAGPLAKNIQYF
TRBD1,TRBJ1-6,TRBV6-5,NA,TGTGCCAGCAGTATTGACAGGGGATATAATTCACCCCTCCACTTT,CASSIDRGYNSPLHF
NA,TRBJ1-6,TRBV5-1,NA,TGCGCCAGCAGCTCCCGTGCGGGAATGAATTCACCCCTCCACTTT,CASSSRAGMNSPLHF
NA,TRBJ2-7,TRBV4-1,NA,TGCGCCAGCAGTACAGGGTTTCGTTCCTACGAGCAGTACTTC,CASSTGFRSYEQYF
NA,TRBJ1-2,TRBV11-2,NA,TGTGCCAGCAGCACCCCCGGGGGGGGGTGGGGCTACACCTTC,CASSTPGGGWGYTF
NA,TRBJ1-4,TRBV14,NA,TGTGCCAGCAAGGGAACGACAGGAATTAATGAAAAACTGTTTTTT,CASKGTTGINEKLFF
NA,TRBJ2-7,TRBV27,NA,TGTGCCAGCAGTTTATCGCGGGGGCTGCCCTACGAGCAGTACTTC,CASSLSRGLPYEQYF
TRBD1,TRBJ2-7,TRBV3-1/TRBV3-2,NA,TGTGCCAGCAGCACCGAACCGGGACAGGCCTACGAGCAGTACTTC,CASSTEPGQAYEQYF
TRBD2,TRBJ2-2,TRBV2,NA,TGTGCCAGCAGTGGACTAGCGGTAAACACCGGGGAGCTGTTTTTT,CASSGLAVNTGELFF
TRBD1,TRBJ1-2,TRBV4-1,NA,TGCGCCAGCAGCCAGACAGGGGGCGGTGGCTACACCTTC,CASSQTGGGGYTF
NA,TRBJ1-1,TRBV3-1/TRBV3-2,NA,TGTGCCAGCAGCCAAGATGGGGGCTCTGCTATGAACACTGAAGCTTTCTTT,CASSQDGGSAMNTEAFF
NA,TRBJ1-5,TRBV4-2,few,TGTGCCAGCAGCCAACCGCCCCGAGGGCAGCCCCAGCATTTT,CASSQPPRGQPQHF
NA,TRBJ2-1,TRBV5-1,NA,TGCGCCAGCAGCCTCCTGCTGATGGTGAGCTACAATGAGCAGTTCTTC,CASSLLLMVSYNEQFF
NA,TRBJ1-1,TRBV7-6,NA,TGTGCCAGCAGCTCAGACCCGGCAGGGGCATCAAACACTGAAGCTTTCTTT,CASSSDPAGASNTEAFF
NA,TRBJ1-2,TRBV18,NA,TGTGCCAGCTCACCATCAGGGGAGGGTGGCTACACCTTC,CASSPSGEGGYTF
NA,TRBJ2-7,TRBV9,NA,TGTGCCAGCAGCCCCGGCAGGTACTACGAGCAGTACTTC,CASSPGRYYEQYF
NA,TRBJ1-1,TRBV24-1,NA,TGTGCCACCTTATCGGCCGCAGGGACTGAAGCTTTCTTT,CATLSAAGTEAFF
TRBD1,TRBJ1-3,TRBV6-5,NA,TGTGCCAGCAGAGAGGACAGGGGTGGAAACACCATATATTTT,CASREDRGGNTIYF
TRBD2,TRBJ2-1,TRBV9,few,TGTGCCAGCAGCTACTCAGGAGCGGGGGGGATCTACAATGAGCAGTTCTTC,CASSYSGAGGIYNEQFF
NA,TRBJ2-1,TRBV27,NA,TGTGCCAGCAGTTTGCAGGGGTACAATGAGCAGTTCTTC,CASSLQGYNEQFF
NA,TRBJ2-2,TRBV19,once,TGTGCCAGTAGTATTGGGCCAGCCACCGGGGAGCTGTTTTTT,CASSIGPATGELFF
TRBD1,TRBJ1-4,TRBV7-6,once,TGTGCCAGCTCGGATGAGGGGACAGGGGAGGAAAAACTGTTTTTT,CASSDEGTGEEKLFF
NA,TRBJ2-1,TRBV3-1/TRBV3-2,NA,TGTGCCAGCAGCCATTACAGGGAGGGCAATGAGCAGTTCTTC,CASSHYREGNEQFF
NA,TRBJ2-7,TRBV5-6,NA,TGTGCCAGCAGCTTGGGGGGGCCCTACGAGCAGTACTTC,CASSLGGPYEQYF
NA,TRBJ1-6,TRBV11-2,NA,TGTGCCAGCAGCTCAGAGTCGTATTCACCCCTCCACTTT,CASSSESYSPLHF